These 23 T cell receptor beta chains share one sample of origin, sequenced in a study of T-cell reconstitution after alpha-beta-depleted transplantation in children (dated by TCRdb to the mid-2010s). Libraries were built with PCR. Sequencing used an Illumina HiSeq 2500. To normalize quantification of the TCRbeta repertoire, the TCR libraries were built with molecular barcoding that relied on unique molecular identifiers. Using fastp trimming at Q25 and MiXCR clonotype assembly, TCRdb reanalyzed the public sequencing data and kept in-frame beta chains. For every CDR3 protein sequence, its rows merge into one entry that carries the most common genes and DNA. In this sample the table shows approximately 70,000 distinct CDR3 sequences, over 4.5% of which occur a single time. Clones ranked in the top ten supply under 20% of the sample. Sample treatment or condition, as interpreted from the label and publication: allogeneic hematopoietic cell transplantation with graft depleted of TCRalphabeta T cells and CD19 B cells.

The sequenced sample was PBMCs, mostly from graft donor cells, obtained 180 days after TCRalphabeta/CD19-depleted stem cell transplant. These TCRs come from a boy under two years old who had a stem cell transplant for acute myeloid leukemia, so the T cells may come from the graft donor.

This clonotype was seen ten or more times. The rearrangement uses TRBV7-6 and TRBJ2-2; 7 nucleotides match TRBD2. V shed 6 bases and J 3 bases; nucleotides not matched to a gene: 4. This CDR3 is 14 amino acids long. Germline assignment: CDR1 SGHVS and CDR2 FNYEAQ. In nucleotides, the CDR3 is TGTGCCAGCAGTCCCGGACTAGACACCGGGGAGCTGTTTTTT. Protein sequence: CASSPGLDTGELFF.

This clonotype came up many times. CDR3 protein: CASSYPGWDRRGGNQPQHF. Here the CDR3 DNA reads TGTGCCAGCAGTTACCCCGGCTGGGACCGGCGGGGCGGCAATCAGCCCCAGCATTTT. The rearrangement uses TRBV6-5 and TRBJ1-5; D might be TRBD1 (5 bases). Trimming shortened V by 2 bases and J by 2 bases, and 22 bases separated the two germline ends. This CDR3 comprises 19 residues. The V gene's germline CDR1 is MNHEY and CDR2 SVGAGI.

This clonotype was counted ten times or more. CDR3 nucleotide sequence: TGTGCCTGGAGCGGAGGGACAGGGGGCTACGAGCAGTACTTC. Its translation: CAWSGGTGGYEQYF. This chain connects TRBV30 to TRBJ2-7; 11 bases match TRBD1. The germline CDR1 and CDR2 sequences are GTSNPN and SVGIG (reference sequence). This CDR3 is built from 14 residues. The V and J ends lost 3 bases and 3 bases, in that order; junction bases with no gene match: 4. Combining the CDR3 with reference TRBV30 and TRBJ2-7 gives the whole variable domain SQTIHQWPATLVQPVGSPLSLECTVEGTSNPNLYWYRQAAGRGLQLLFYSVGIGQISSEVPQNLSASRPQDRQFILSSKKLLLSDSGFYLCAWSGGTGGYEQYFGPGTRLTVT.

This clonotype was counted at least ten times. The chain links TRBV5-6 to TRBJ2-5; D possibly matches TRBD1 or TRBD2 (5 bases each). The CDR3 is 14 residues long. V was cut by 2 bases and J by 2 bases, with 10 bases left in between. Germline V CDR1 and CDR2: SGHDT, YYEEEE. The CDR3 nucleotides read TGTGCCAGCAGCTTCGGGACGAATCAAGAGACCCAGTACTTC. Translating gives CASSFGTNQETQYF. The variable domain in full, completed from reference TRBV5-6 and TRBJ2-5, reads DAGVTQSPTHLIKTRGQQVTLRCSPKSGHDTVSWYQQALGQGPQFIFQYYEEEERQRGNFPDRFSGHQFPNYSSELNVNALLLGDSALYLCASSFGTNQETQYFGPGTRLLVL.

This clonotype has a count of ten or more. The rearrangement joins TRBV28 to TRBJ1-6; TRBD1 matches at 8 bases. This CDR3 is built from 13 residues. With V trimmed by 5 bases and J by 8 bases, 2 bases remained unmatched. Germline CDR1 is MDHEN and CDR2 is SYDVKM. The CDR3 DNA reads TGTGCCAGCAGTCCAGGGGGCTATTCACCCCTCCACTTT. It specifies CASSPGGYSPLHF.

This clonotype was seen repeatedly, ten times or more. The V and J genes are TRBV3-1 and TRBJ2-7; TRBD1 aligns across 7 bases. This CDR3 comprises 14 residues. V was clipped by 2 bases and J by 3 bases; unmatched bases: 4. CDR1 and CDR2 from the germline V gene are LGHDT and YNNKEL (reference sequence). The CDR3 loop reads CASSQHTGDYEQYV. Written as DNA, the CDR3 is TGTGCCAGCAGCCAACATACAGGGGACTACGAGCAGTACGTC.

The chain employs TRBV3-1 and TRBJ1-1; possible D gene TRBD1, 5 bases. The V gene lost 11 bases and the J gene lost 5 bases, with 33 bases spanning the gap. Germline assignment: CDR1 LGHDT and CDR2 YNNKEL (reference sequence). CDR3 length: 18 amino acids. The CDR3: CASCQGPRAASARTEAFF. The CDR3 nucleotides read TGTGCCTCCTGCCAAGGCCCCAGGGCAGCCTCAGCAAGGACTGAAGCTTTCTTT. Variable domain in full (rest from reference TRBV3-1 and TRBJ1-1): DTAVSQTPKYLVTQMGNDKSIKCEQNLGHDTMYWYKQDSKKFLKIMFSYNNKELIINETVPNRFSPKSPDKAHLNLHINSLELGDSAVYFCASCQGPRAASARTEAFFGQGTRLTVV.

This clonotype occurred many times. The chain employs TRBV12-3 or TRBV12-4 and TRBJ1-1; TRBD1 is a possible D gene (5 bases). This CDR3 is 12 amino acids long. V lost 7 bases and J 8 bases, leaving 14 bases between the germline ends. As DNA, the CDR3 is TGTGCCAGCACCGCGGGCGGGGGGGAAGCTTTCTTT. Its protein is CASTAGGGEAFF.

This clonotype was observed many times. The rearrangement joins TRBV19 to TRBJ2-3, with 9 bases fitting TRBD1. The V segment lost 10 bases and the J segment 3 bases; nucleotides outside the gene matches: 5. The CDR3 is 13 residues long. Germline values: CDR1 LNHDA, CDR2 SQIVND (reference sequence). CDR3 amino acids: CATRGQGTDTQYF. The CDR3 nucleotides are TGTGCCACCCGGGGACAGGGAACAGATACGCAGTATTTT.

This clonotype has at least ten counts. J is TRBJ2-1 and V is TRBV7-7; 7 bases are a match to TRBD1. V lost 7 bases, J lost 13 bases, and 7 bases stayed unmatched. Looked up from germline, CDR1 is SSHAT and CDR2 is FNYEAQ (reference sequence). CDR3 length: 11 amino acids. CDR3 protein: CASTSGTVQFF. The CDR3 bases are TGTGCCAGCACCTCGGGGACAGTTCAGTTCTTC.

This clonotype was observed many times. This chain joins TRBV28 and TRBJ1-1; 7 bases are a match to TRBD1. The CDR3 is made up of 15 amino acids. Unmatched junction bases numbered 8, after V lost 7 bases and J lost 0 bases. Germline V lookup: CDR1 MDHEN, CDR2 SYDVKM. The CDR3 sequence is CASKKGQIMNTEAFF. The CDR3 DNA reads TGTGCCAGCAAAAAGGGACAGATCATGAACACTGAAGCTTTCTTT.

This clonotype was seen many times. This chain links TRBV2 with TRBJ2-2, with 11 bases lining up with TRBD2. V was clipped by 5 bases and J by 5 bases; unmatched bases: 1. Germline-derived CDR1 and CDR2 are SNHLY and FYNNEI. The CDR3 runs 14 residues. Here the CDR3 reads CASSRLAGTGELFF. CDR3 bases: TGTGCCAGCAGTCGACTAGCGGGGACCGGGGAGCTGTTTTTT.

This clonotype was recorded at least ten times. DNA of the CDR3: TGTGCCAGCAGCTTAACGGGACAGCCCTATGGCTACACCTTC. The encoded protein is CASSLTGQPYGYTF. The chain has TRBV7-8 and TRBJ1-2; 7 bases map to TRBD1. This CDR3 has 14 amino acids. The germline gives CDR1 SGHVS, CDR2 FQNEAQ. After removal of 2 bases from V and 4 bases from J, the junction contained 4 bases not matched to a gene.

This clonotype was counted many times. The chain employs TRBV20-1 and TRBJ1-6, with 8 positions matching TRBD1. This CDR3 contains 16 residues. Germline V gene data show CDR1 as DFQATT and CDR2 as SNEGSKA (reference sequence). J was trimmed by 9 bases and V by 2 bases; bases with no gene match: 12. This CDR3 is CSARHGGTGSGSPLHF. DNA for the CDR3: TGCAGTGCTAGACACGGGGGGACAGGCTCCGGTTCACCCCTCCACTTT.

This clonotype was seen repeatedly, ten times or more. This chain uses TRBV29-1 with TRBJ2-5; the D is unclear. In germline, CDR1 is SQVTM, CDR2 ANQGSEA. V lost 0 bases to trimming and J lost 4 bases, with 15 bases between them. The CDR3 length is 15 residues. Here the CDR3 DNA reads TGCAGCGTTGAAGAGATGGTTGGTACGGGAGAGACCCAGTACTTC. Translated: CSVEEMVGTGETQYF.

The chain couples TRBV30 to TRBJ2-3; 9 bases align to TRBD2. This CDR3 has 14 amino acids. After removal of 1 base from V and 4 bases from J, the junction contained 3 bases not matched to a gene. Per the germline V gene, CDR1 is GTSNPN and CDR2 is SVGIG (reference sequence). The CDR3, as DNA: TGTGCCTGGAGTGGGCGGGGGGGCCCAGATACGCAGTATTTT. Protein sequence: CAWSGRGGPDTQYF.

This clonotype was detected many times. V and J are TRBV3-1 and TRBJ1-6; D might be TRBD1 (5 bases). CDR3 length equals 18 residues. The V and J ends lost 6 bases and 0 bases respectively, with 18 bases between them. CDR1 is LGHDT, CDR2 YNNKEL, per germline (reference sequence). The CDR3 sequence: CASRNNWGPSSYNSPLHF. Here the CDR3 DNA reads TGTGCCAGCAGGAACAATTGGGGACCGAGCTCCTATAATTCACCCCTCCACTTT.

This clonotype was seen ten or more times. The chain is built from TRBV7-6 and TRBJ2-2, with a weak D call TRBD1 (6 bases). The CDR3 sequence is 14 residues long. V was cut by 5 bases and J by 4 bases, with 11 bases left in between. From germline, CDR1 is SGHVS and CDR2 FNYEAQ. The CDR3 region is CASSQTGPTGELFF. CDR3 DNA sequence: TGTGCCAGCAGCCAAACAGGGCCCACCGGGGAGCTGTTTTTT.

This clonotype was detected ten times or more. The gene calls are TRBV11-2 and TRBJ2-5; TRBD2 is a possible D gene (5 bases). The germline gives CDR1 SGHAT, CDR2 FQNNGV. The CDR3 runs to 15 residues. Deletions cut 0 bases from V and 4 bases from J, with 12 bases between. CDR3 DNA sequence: TGTGCCAGCAGCTTAGAAGGCAGTCGGGGAGAGACCCAGTACTTC. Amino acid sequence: CASSLEGSRGETQYF.

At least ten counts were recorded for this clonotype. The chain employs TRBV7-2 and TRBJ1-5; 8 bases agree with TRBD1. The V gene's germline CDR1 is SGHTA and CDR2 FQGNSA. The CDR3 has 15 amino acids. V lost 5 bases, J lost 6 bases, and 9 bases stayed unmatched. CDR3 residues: CASSPSGTGRQPQHF. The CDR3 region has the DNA TGTGCCAGCAGCCCGAGTGGGACAGGACGTCAGCCCCAGCATTTT.

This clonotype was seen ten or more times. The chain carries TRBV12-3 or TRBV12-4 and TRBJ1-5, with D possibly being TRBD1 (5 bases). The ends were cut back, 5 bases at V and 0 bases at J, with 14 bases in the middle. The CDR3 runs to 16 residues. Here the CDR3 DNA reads TGTGCCAGCAGTATACATCGACAGTCTAGCAATCAGCCCCAGCATTTT. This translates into CASSIHRQSSNQPQHF.

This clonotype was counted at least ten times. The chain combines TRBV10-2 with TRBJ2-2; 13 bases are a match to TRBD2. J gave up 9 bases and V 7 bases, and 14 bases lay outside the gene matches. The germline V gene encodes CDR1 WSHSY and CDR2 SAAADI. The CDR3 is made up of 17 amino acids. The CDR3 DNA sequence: TGCGCCAGCATCGGACTAGCGGGGGCCCCTCCCTCAAGGGAGCTGTTTTTT. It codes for CASIGLAGAPPSRELFF.

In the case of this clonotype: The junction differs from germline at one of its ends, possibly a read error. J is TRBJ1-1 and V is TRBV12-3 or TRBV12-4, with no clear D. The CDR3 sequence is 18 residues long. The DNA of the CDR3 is TGTGCCTGCAGTTTAGCGCGCTCGCATCGGACGACGGACACTGAAGCTTTCTTT. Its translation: CACSLARSHRTTDTEAFF.